The next 24 T cell receptor beta chains were all read from a single sample in a study of blood T cell repertoires in COVID-19. Method: immunoSEQ multiplex PCR; TCRdb's copy keeps in-frame clones and lacks some. This sample has 80,000 to 95,000 clones; about 89% occur once, and the top ten carry more than 1.5%. Material for sequencing was peripheral blood. Source of these receptors: a human donor with active COVID-19. The donor label of this sample is uncertain.

This rearrangement joins TRBV7-8 to TRBJ2-3, with 9 positions matching TRBD1. CDR3 size: 16 residues. V shed 7 bases and J 2 bases; nucleotides not matched to a gene: 10. CDR1 and CDR2 (germline): SGHVS, FQNEAQ. CDR3 amino acids: CASTSGQGGHTDTQYF. In DNA form, the CDR3 reads TGTGCCAGCACCTCGGGACAGGGAGGCCACACAGATACGCAGTATTTT.

A single count supports this clone. The V call is TRBV6-5, the J call TRBJ2-7; perhaps TRBD1 as D (6 bases). The CDR3 sequence is 15 residues long. V lost 6 bases and J lost 3, with 18 bases in between. Germline CDR1 MNHEY, CDR2 SVGAGI. The CDR3 sequence: CASRFGQNPNYEQYF. For the CDR3, the DNA is TGTGCCAGCAGATTCGGACAGAACCCCAACTACGAGCAGTACTTC.

The chain links TRBV12-3 or TRBV12-4 to TRBJ1-5; D possibly corresponds to TRBD1 (6 bases). Deletions cut 3 bases from V and 8 bases from J, with 11 bases between. The CDR3 spans 13 residues. The CDR3 nucleotides read TGTGCCAGCAGTTTGCAGGGGCATGAGCCCCAGCATTTT. As protein: CASSLQGHEPQHF.

The chain uses TRBV21-1 and TRBJ1-4; TRBD1 reflects the table's D call only, with no check against the DNA. TRBV21-1 has pseudogene status. This CDR3 has 17 residues. In DNA, the CDR3 is TGTGCCAGCAGCAAAGCAGGACGGGACAGGGGTAATGAAAAACTGTTTTTT. It codes for CASSKAGRDRGNEKLFF.

The chain couples TRBV11-2 to TRBJ1-2; D remains unclear. The CDR3 consists of 14 residues. CDR1 is SGHAT, CDR2 FQNNGV, per germline. Trimming pared 0 bases from V and 4 bases from J, leaving 9 bases between. CDR3 in DNA: TGTGCCAGCAGCTTAGAGCCGAGGAGCTATGGCTACACCTTC. This sequence encodes CASSLEPRSYGYTF.

V is TRBV9 and J is TRBJ2-1; tentative D call: TRBD2 (6 bases). Germline V gene data show CDR1 as SGDLS and CDR2 as YYNGEE. Trimming took 4 bases from V and 1 from J, leaving 12 bases between them. This CDR3 region has 15 residues. The CDR3 sequence is CASSPGRGSYNEQFF. The DNA of the CDR3 is TGTGCCAGCAGCCCGGGACGGGGGTCCTACAATGAGCAGTTCTTC.

The chain couples TRBV4-2 to TRBJ1-1; 7 nucleotides match TRBD1. The CDR3 covers 12 residues. Trimming at V came to 5 bases and at J to 10 bases, leaving 7 bases not matched to a gene. Germline CDR1 and CDR2: LGHNA and YNFKEQ. CDR3 amino acids: CASSYNQGGAFF. As DNA, the CDR3 is TGTGCCAGCAGCTATAATCAGGGGGGAGCTTTCTTT.

The V and J genes are TRBV29-1 and TRBJ2-7; maybe TRBD1 (5 bases). The V and J ends lost 6 bases and 3 bases respectively, with 12 bases between them. The germline gives CDR1 SQVTM, CDR2 ANQGSEA. This CDR3 spans 12 amino acids. CDR3 sequence: CSVAAGNYEQYF. For the CDR3, the DNA is TGCAGCGTCGCCGCAGGGAACTACGAGCAGTACTTC.

This clone was found a few times. CDR3 sequence reads: CSVEEVGRQNYGYTF. DNA of the CDR3: TGCAGCGTTGAAGAGGTCGGCAGACAAAACTATGGCTACACCTTC. V and J are TRBV29-1 and TRBJ1-2; D not certain. CDR1 and CDR2 (germline): SQVTM, ANQGSEA. The V end was cut by 0 bases, the J end by 2 bases, with 13 bases between. This CDR3 has 15 amino acids.

The chain links TRBV19 to TRBJ2-3; 7 bases agree with TRBD2. Germline V gives CDR1 LNHDA, CDR2 SQIVND (reference sequence). V trimming: 6 bases; J trimming: 1 base; junction bases outside the gene matches: 4. The length of the CDR3 is 14 residues. CDR3: CASRKSGGTDTQYF. The CDR3 region has the DNA TGTGCCAGTAGGAAAAGCGGGGGCACAGATACGCAGTATTTT.

The chain couples TRBV5-1 to TRBJ1-1; 7 bases map to TRBD1. Germline CDR1 is SGHRS and CDR2 is YFSETQ. After removal of 1 base from V and 2 bases from J, the junction contained 2 bases not matched to a gene. CDR3 length: 14 residues. The DNA of the CDR3 is TGCGCCAGCAGCTTGTCAGGGGGAAACACTGAAGCTTTCTTT. As protein: CASSLSGGNTEAFF.

The chain has TRBV4-1 and TRBJ2-1; D call uncertain. V lost 5 bases, J lost 10 bases, and 12 bases lay in between. Germline V gene sequence: CDR1 MGHRA, CDR2 YSYEKL. The CDR3 totals 12 residues. This CDR3 is CASSSRSPEQFF. The CDR3 bases are TGCGCCAGCAGCTCGCGTTCTCCGGAGCAGTTCTTC.

The chain couples TRBV5-4 to TRBJ1-5, with D possibly matching TRBD1 (6 bases). The V end lost 4 bases, the J end lost 5 bases, and 13 bases lay between the germline ends. The CDR3 has 14 amino acids. The germline gives CDR1 SGHNT, CDR2 YYREEE (reference sequence). CDR3 residues: CASSLGGADQPQHF. DNA of the CDR3: TGTGCCAGCAGCCTAGGGGGAGCCGATCAGCCCCAGCATTTT.

This clone was seen a few times. CDR3 residues: CASSLQGNEQFF. Here the CDR3 DNA reads TGTGCCAGCAGCTTACAGGGGAATGAGCAGTTCTTC. This chain joins TRBV11-2 and TRBJ2-1, with D tentatively TRBD1 (6 bases). The CDR3 consists of 12 residues. Germline CDR1 reads SGHAT; CDR2 reads FQNNGV. Trimming shortened V by 2 bases and J by 7 bases, and 6 bases separated the two germline ends.

V and J are TRBV19 and TRBJ2-3, with a possible D match to TRBD1 (5 bases). This CDR3 comprises 16 residues. Germline lookup yields CDR1 LNHDA and CDR2 SQIVND (reference sequence). Trimming cost V 3 bases and J 1 base, with 14 bases left between them. For the CDR3, the DNA is TGTGCCAGTAGTATTCGCCAGGGCCTAGGCACAGATACGCAGTATTTT. It specifies CASSIRQGLGTDTQYF.

For this clone: At one end, the junction sequence differs from germline, possibly due to a read error. The V gene is TRBV23-1, the J gene TRBJ2-1, with D perhaps TRBD2 (5 bases). TRBV23-1 is sorted into the ORF group, with uncertain function. The length of the CDR3 is 13 residues. The DNA of the CDR3 is TGCGCCAGCAGTCAATCTAATCGCCTATCGAGGGTCTTC. Its protein is CASSQSNRLSRVF.

The J gene is TRBJ2-2, the V gene TRBV7-3; D may be TRBD1 (6 bases). CDR1 is SGHTA, CDR2 FQGTGA, per germline. Trimming shortened V by 7 bases and J by 0 bases, and 6 bases separated the two germline ends. The CDR3 length is 13 residues. DNA of the CDR3: TGTGCCAGCAAGGGGGCGAACACCGGGGAGCTGTTTTTT. Residues: CASKGANTGELFF. Variable domain in full (rest from reference TRBV7-3 and TRBJ2-2): GAGVSQTPSNKVTEKGKYVELRCDPISGHTALYWYRQSLGQGPEFLIYFQGTGAADDSGLPNDRFFAVRPEGSVSTLKIQRTERGDSAVYLCASKGANTGELFFGEGSRLTVL.

V is TRBV4-1 and J is TRBJ2-1; TRBD2 is a possible D gene (6 bases). Germline V CDR1 and CDR2: MGHRA, YSYEKL. The V gene lost 4 bases and the J gene lost 3 bases, with 10 bases spanning the gap. CDR3 length: 14 amino acids. The CDR3, as DNA: TGCGCCAGCAGCCGGGGGGAGGTCTACAATGAGCAGTTCTTC. Translating it yields CASSRGEVYNEQFF.

The chain joins TRBV11-2 to TRBJ2-7, with TRBD1 matching over 9 bases. J lost 6 bases, V lost 6 bases, and 12 bases had no gene match. CDR1 is SGHAT and CDR2 is FQNNGV in the germline V gene. This CDR3 spans 15 amino acids. The CDR3 nucleotides read TGTGCCAGCAGGAATCCCTCCGGGACAGGGACCGAGCAGTACTTC. Translation gives CASRNPSGTGTEQYF.

This sequence joins TRBV4-1 and TRBJ2-7; the match to TRBD2 covers 8 bases. The V gene end was trimmed by 3 bases and the J gene end by 3 bases; junction bases not matched to a gene: 7. The CDR3 runs 15 residues. Per the germline V gene, CDR1 is MGHRA and CDR2 is YSYEKL. CDR3 residues: CASSQETGTSYEQYF. For the CDR3, the DNA is TGCGCCAGCAGCCAGGAAACCGGGACTAGCTACGAGCAGTACTTC.

The J gene is TRBJ2-5, the V gene TRBV27, with no clear D. V lost 4 bases, J lost 9 bases, and 15 bases lay in between. The germline V gene encodes CDR1 MNHEY and CDR2 SMNVEV (reference sequence). The CDR3 sequence is 13 residues long. The DNA for the CDR3 is TGTGCCAGCAGTTCGCTCGGTCTTCCGCCCCAGTACTTC. Amino acids: CASSSLGLPPQYF.

V and J are TRBV10-3 and TRBJ1-2, with unresolved D. Germline V gene sequence: CDR1 ENHRY, CDR2 SYGVKD. V lost 2 bases to trimming and J lost 8 bases, with 18 bases between them. The length of the CDR3 is 15 residues. The CDR3 loop is CAISEGGRTPRGYTF. The CDR3 region has the DNA TGTGCCATCAGTGAGGGAGGCCGTACTCCACGGGGCTACACCTTC.

The rearrangement uses TRBV6-2 or TRBV6-3 and TRBJ2-2; the match to TRBD2 covers 10 bases. Germline lookup yields CDR1 MNHEY and CDR2 SVGEGT. V lost 0 bases and J lost 4; bases outside the gene matches: 8. The CDR3 is 18 residues long. The CDR3, as DNA: TGTGCCAGCAGTTACTCGATTACTAGCGGGGACCTCACCGGGGAGCTGTTTTTT. This codes for CASSYSITSGDLTGELFF.

The rearrangement uses TRBV5-6 and TRBJ1-6; 7 nucleotides match TRBD1. J lost 9 bases, V lost 0 bases, and 6 bases had no gene match. The CDR3 length is 15 residues. Germline assignment: CDR1 SGHDT and CDR2 YYEEEE. This CDR3 is CASSLAGTVGSPLHF. Written as DNA, the CDR3 is TGTGCCAGCAGCTTGGCCGGGACAGTAGGTTCACCCCTCCACTTT.